One sample yielded the 4 T cell receptor beta chains listed below, sequenced in a study of T-cell memory formation after mild COVID-19. TCRdb called the 5' RACE reads again in MiXCR, with one record for every CDR3 protein. The sample consists of about 340,000 distinct CDR3 sequences, over 10% of them appearing once. Material for sequencing was PBMCs or a T cell subset sorted from them (not recorded which). These receptors came from a young man who had mild COVID-19 (a few samples of this study predate the infection). Cell type and time point are not known.

In this sample, this clonotype turned up a few times. The J gene is TRBJ1-4, the V gene TRBV28; D is perhaps TRBD1 (5 bases). Germline CDR1 MDHEN, CDR2 SYDVKM. V lost 3 bases to trimming and J lost 8 bases, with 13 bases between them. The CDR3 consists of 14 residues. The CDR3 DNA is TGTGCCAGCAGTTTCCCCGGGACGGGCGAAAAACTGTTTTTT. Its translation: CASSFPGTGEKLFF.

This clonotype was detected only a few times. CDR3 DNA sequence: TGTGCCAGCTCACCAGGACCCGCCTCCTATGGCTACACCTTC. It yields the protein CASSPGPASYGYTF. The chain is built from TRBV18 and TRBJ1-2; the D is unclear. Germline lookup yields CDR1 KGHSH and CDR2 LQKENI. The CDR3 consists of 14 residues. The V end was cut by 2 bases, the J end by 4 bases, with 11 bases between.

The chain uses TRBV12-3 or TRBV12-4 and TRBJ1-1, with 7 bases lining up with TRBD1. The CDR3 consists of 14 residues. V gave up 3 bases and J gave up 1 base; unmatched junction bases: 2. The CDR3: CASSFRQGNTEAFF. The CDR3 DNA sequence: TGTGCCAGCAGTTTTCGACAGGGGAACACTGAAGCTTTCTTT.

The V call is TRBV7-2, the J call TRBJ2-1; 7 positions agree with TRBD1. After removal of 9 bases from V and 4 bases from J, the junction contained 9 bases not matched to a gene. This CDR3 region has 14 residues. CDR1 SGHTA and CDR2 FQGNSA come from the germline V gene. CDR3 nucleotide sequence: TGTGCCAGTCGGCGACAGGGATCGTACAATGAGCAGTTCTTC. It codes for CASRRQGSYNEQFF. The variable domain in full, with the rest retrieved from reference TRBV7-2 and TRBJ2-1, is GAGVSQSPSNKVTEKGKDVELRCDPISGHTALYWYRQSLGQGLEFLIYFQGNSAPDKSGLPSDRFSAERTGGSVSTLTIQRTQQEDSAVYLCASRRQGSYNEQFFGPGTRLTVL.